This T cell receptor beta chain came from a study of shared clonotypes between healthy human individuals. General observations from the study: Compared with clonotypes that all four donors shared, non-shared clonotypes had lower generation probabilities. On the whole, naive subsets had larger estimated richness than memory subsets had.

This CDR3 contains 12 residues. CDR1 is MGHRA and CDR2 is YSYEKL in the germline V gene. V was clipped by 0 bases and J by 3 bases, with 2 bases between them. Only Caucasian adults living in Nashville, Tennessee made up the donor group. This clone has more than one count but fewer than ten. Antigen specificity is unknown. Template for every sorted-subset replicate PCR totaled around 200 ng DNA, 25,000 to 35,000 T cell genomes. TCRdb keeps only in-frame clones here, not all; method: immunoSEQ multiplex PCR. The sample has around 690,000 clones; 90% are singletons. The genes are TRBV4-1 and TRBJ1-1; D is uncertain. The sequence was collected from a man younger than 35 in good health. Some clones in this sample may be carry-over from other donors' samples. The sample taken for sequencing was memory CD8+ T cells from PBMCs. This sample's subset: CD45RO+ cells pooled with CCR7-negative TemRA cells. The CDR3 coding sequence is TGCGCCAGCAGCCAAGAGCACACTGAAGCTTTCTTT. The encoded protein is CASSQEHTEAFF.